This TCR beta chain was recovered during a study of persistence of HIV-infected CD4 T cells. Overall study context: Median time on suppressive ART was seven to eight years.

Nonspecific anti-CD3/anti-CD28 bead stimulation represents the broad CD4+ T cell repertoire. Sorting selected CD4+ T cells upregulating both CD40 ligand and CD69. PBMCs were depleted of CD8+ T cells before stimulation. Remarks on this clone: No antigen is known for it.

This was the immunoSEQ version 4 assay in survey mode. Clones were read by immunoSEQ multiplex PCR, and TCRdb kept only the in-frame ones, dropping some. The sample yields roughly 43,000 clones, around 89% seen once. The TCR originated in an adult man with HIV who was CMV-seropositive. The sample consisted of CD4+ T cells sorted from PBMCs after roughly 17-hour stimulation, taken from a patient who received antiretroviral therapy.

CDR3 in amino acids: CASSYRDRAFF. CDR3 in DNA: TGTGCCAGCAGTTACCGGGACAGAGCTTTCTTT. This chain joins TRBV12-3 or TRBV12-4 and TRBJ1-1; 7 bases are a match to TRBD1. This CDR3 contains 11 residues. The V gene end was trimmed by 4 bases and the J gene end by 10 bases; junction bases not matched to a gene: 3.